This passage covers 29 T cell receptor beta chains from one sample sequenced in a study of T cells in Graves' hyperthyroidism and ophthalmopathy. The CDR3 regions of TCR beta were amplified from RNA transcripts. Primed by the HTBI set, a first-round RT-PCR was run on the TCR CDR3. TCRdb processed the multiplex PCR reads anew with MiXCR; each CDR3 protein has one entry. The repertoire holds 750,000 to 950,000 distinct CDR3 sequences, with approximately 40% as singletons. The sample comprised blood. These receptors all come from a young man with Graves' hyperthyroidism.

This chain joins TRBV2 and TRBJ1-2; D not resolved. The CDR3 has 14 amino acids. V was shortened by 6 bases and J by 8 bases, with 19 bases between the two germline ends. CDR1 SNHLY and CDR2 FYNNEI come from the germline V gene. CDR3 coding DNA: TGTGCCAGCAGCCGGGAACATGCCGAAGGGGGCTACACCTTC. It is translated as CASSREHAEGGYTF.

V and J are TRBV12-3 or TRBV12-4 and TRBJ1-3; D is ambiguous. There are 14 residues in the CDR3. Trimming pared 5 bases from V and 7 bases from J, leaving 15 bases between. The DNA for the CDR3 is TGTGCCAGCAGTCTAGGGTCCCCGAAGAACACCATATATTTT. Translation: CASSLGSPKNTIYF.

This clonotype was counted between two and nine times. J is TRBJ1-4 and V is TRBV4-1, with D hard to call. Germline CDR1 reads MGHRA; CDR2 reads YSYEKL. V was clipped by 4 bases and J by 10 bases, with 19 bases between them. CDR3 length equals 15 residues. The CDR3 nucleotides read TGCGCCAGCAGCCCCATGGGGAACGATCGCGGAAAACTGTTTTTT. Translation: CASSPMGNDRGKLFF.

The chain has TRBV9 and TRBJ2-7; D is unresolved. From germline, CDR1 is SGDLS and CDR2 YYNGEE. This CDR3 comprises 13 residues. The ends were cut back, 1 base at V and 6 bases at J, with 11 bases in the middle. CDR3 coding DNA: TGTGCCAGCAGCGTAAAAGGGATGGGCGAGCAGTACTTC. Translated, it gives CASSVKGMGEQYF. Full variable domain (remainder filled in from reference TRBV9 and TRBJ2-7): DSGVTQTPKHLITATGQRVTLRCSPRSGDLSVYWYQQSLDQGLQFLIQYYNGEERAKGNILERFSAQQFPDLHSELNLSSLELGDSALYFCASSVKGMGEQYFGPGTRLTVT.

The chain's CDR3 is CAGGRVGVSTEAFF. The CDR3 region has the DNA TGTGCCGGCGGTCGAGTGGGAGTGAGCACTGAAGCTTTCTTT. This chain joins TRBV5-6 and TRBJ1-1; D is ambiguous. CDR3 length equals 14 residues. Deletions cut 10 bases from V and 4 bases from J, with 20 bases between. The germline gives CDR1 SGHDT, CDR2 YYEEEE.

This clonotype was detected ten times or more. This rearrangement joins TRBV9 to TRBJ2-5; 10 positions match TRBD2. Per germline, CDR1 SGDLS and CDR2 YYNGEE. V shed 0 bases, J shed 4 bases, and the junction held 3 bases outside the gene matches. The CDR3 consists of 15 residues. The CDR3 coding sequence is TGTGCCAGCAGCGTAGGAAGCGGGAGGGGAGAGACCCAGTACTTC. Translating it yields CASSVGSGRGETQYF.

This clonotype was observed a single time. Its ends do not fully match the called genes, so a read error is possible. The rearrangement joins TRBV6-5 to TRBJ1-1, with D possibly matching TRBD1 (5 bases). CDR3 length: 15 residues. The germline V gene has CDR1 MNHEY and CDR2 SVGAGI. CDR3 loop: CASSHSPREDTEAFF. In DNA, the CDR3 is TGTGCCAGCAGTCACTCCCCCAGGGAAGACACTGAAGCTTTCTTT.

J is TRBJ2-5 and V is TRBV29-1; TRBD1 matches 7 bases. This CDR3 comprises 14 residues. Germline CDR1 reads SQVTM; CDR2 reads ANQGSEA. The DNA of the CDR3 is TGCACCCCGAGGGCAGGGGGAAACCAAGAGACCCAGTACTTC. Its translation: CTPRAGGNQETQYF.

The V call is TRBV7-3, the J call TRBJ1-6; no reliable D call. Germline CDR1 SGHTA, CDR2 FQGTGA. This CDR3 contains 12 residues. V gave up 5 bases and J gave up 7 bases, with 6 bases separating them. The CDR3 bases are TGTGCCAGCAGCAGAGAGAATTCACCCCTCCACTTT. It specifies CASSRENSPLHF.

The V and J genes are TRBV2 and TRBJ2-3, with D maybe TRBD1 (6 bases). Per germline, CDR1 SNHLY and CDR2 FYNNEI. The CDR3 loop spans 12 amino acids. The ends were cut back, 9 bases at V and 5 bases at J, with 12 bases in the middle. CDR3 nucleotide sequence: TGTGCCAGGACAGGTGGTGAAGATACGCAGTATTTT. This translates into CARTGGEDTQYF.

The V and J genes are TRBV2 and TRBJ1-2; D is uncertain. The CDR3 has 15 residues. With 6 bases removed from V and 0 bases from J, the gap between germline ends came to 14 bases. Germline loops: CDR1 SNHLY, CDR2 FYNNEI. The CDR3 nucleotides are TGTGCCAGCAGCCGGGAACAGCCTGCTAACTATGGCTACACCTTC. Residues: CASSREQPANYGYTF. Supplemented by reference TRBV2 and TRBJ1-2, the full variable domain reads EPEVTQTPSHQVTQMGQEVILRCVPISNHLYFYWYRQILGQKVEFLVSFYNNEISEKSEIFDDQFSVERPDGSNFTLKIRSTKLEDSAMYFCASSREQPANYGYTFGSGTRLTVV.

In this sample, this clonotype turned up a few times. The gene calls are TRBV9 and TRBJ1-4; 8 nucleotides align to TRBD1. The J segment lost 5 bases and the V segment lost 4 bases, leaving 4 bases of the junction unmatched. This CDR3 region has 14 residues. The germline V gene has CDR1 SGDLS and CDR2 YYNGEE. The CDR3 nucleotides are TGTGCCAGCAGCCTTGGGGACAGGAATGAAAAACTGTTTTTT. Translated, it gives CASSLGDRNEKLFF.

The sample holds a few counts of this clonotype. The V call is TRBV20-1, the J call TRBJ2-5, with 8 bases identical to TRBD1. Germline V gene lookup returns CDR1 DFQATT and CDR2 SNEGSKA (reference sequence). The V gene end was trimmed by 6 bases and the J gene end by 6 bases; junction bases not matched to a gene: 12. This CDR3 has 14 residues. The CDR3 nucleotides read TGCAGTGCGGGCCTCGACGGACAGGGAAAGACCCAGTACTTC. Translated, it gives CSAGLDGQGKTQYF.

This clonotype was recorded many times. The chain combines TRBV10-3 with TRBJ2-2; 10 positions agree with TRBD1. This CDR3 spans 13 amino acids. Germline CDR1 ENHRY, CDR2 SYGVKD. Losses at the gene ends were 10 bases for V and 3 bases for J; bases not matched to a gene: 2. In nucleotides, the CDR3 is TGTGCCACCGGGACAGGGGACACCGGGGAGCTGTTTTTT. This translates into CATGTGDTGELFF.

The chain carries TRBV7-9 and TRBJ1-1; 8 bases line up with TRBD1. This CDR3 comprises 15 residues. CDR1 and CDR2 (germline): SEHNR, FQNEAQ (reference sequence). The V gene end was trimmed by 9 bases and the J gene end by 6 bases; junction bases not matched to a gene: 15. The CDR3 DNA sequence: TGTGCCAGTAGTACGGGACAGGTCCGGGGACCTGAAGCTTTCTTT. Its translation: CASSTGQVRGPEAFF.

The chain couples TRBV20-1 to TRBJ2-5; a possible D gene is TRBD1 (8 bases). There are 16 residues in the CDR3. Germline lookup yields CDR1 DFQATT and CDR2 SNEGSKA (reference sequence). V was pared by 0 bases and J by 7 bases, with 21 bases between. The CDR3 protein is CSARDRNRGGAGTQYF. The CDR3 DNA follows: TGCAGTGCTAGAGACCGAAACAGGGGGGGGGCAGGGACCCAGTACTTC.

Regarding this clonotype: A clone one base away is much larger, so this may be a read error. The chain joins TRBV10-3 to TRBJ1-2; D unresolved. Germline-derived CDR1 and CDR2 are ENHRY and SYGVKD. This CDR3 is built from 17 residues. V was pared by 0 bases and J by 2 bases, with 16 bases between. The CDR3, as DNA: TGTGCCATCAGTGAGTCGACTCAATGGGTGGAGAACTATGGCTACACCTTC. Translating it yields CAISESTQWVENYGYTF.

Many counts were recorded for this clonotype. V is TRBV29-1 and J is TRBJ2-2; possibly TRBD1 or TRBD2 for D (6 bases each). CDR3 size: 13 residues. Trimming pared 4 bases from V and 7 bases from J, leaving 13 bases between. Looked up from germline, CDR1 is SQVTM and CDR2 is ANQGSEA. This chain's CDR3 is CSVVRGAGGELFF. CDR3 sequence (DNA): TGCAGCGTTGTGAGGGGGGCAGGCGGGGAGCTGTTTTTT.

A word on this clonotype: A much bigger clone sits one base away, suggesting this may be a read error. This CDR3 fails to terminate in the conserved phenylalanine or tryptophan, so it likely reflects a read error. The chain couples TRBV9 to TRBJ2-7; unclear D gene. The CDR3 spans 13 residues. V was cut by 0 bases and J by 3 bases, with 7 bases left in between. Germline V gene lookup returns CDR1 SGDLS and CDR2 YYNGEE. The CDR3 bases are TGTGCCAGCAGCGTAGAGGTCAGCTACGAGCAGTACTAC. Its translation is CASSVEVSYEQYY.

In this sample, this clonotype turned up many times. J is TRBJ1-4 and V is TRBV29-1, with D uncertain. The CDR3 sequence is 12 residues long. V lost 2 bases, J lost 8 bases, and 9 bases lay in between. Per the germline V gene, CDR1 is SQVTM and CDR2 is ANQGSEA. CDR3 protein: CSVEQRGEKLFF. The CDR3 DNA is TGCAGCGTTGAACAGCGAGGCGAAAAACTGTTTTTT.

This clonotype was detected a few times. The chain links TRBV2 to TRBJ2-2, with D possibly being TRBD2 (6 bases). The CDR3 totals 16 residues. Trimming removed 1 base from V and 0 bases from J, with 9 bases in between. Germline-derived CDR1 and CDR2 are SNHLY and FYNNEI. The CDR3, as DNA: TGTGCCAGCAGTGAAGTGGGACTCACGAACACCGGGGAGCTGTTTTTT. Translation gives CASSEVGLTNTGELFF.

This clonotype has more than one count but fewer than ten. The chain recombines TRBV7-9 with TRBJ2-7; D tentatively reads TRBD1 or TRBD2 (5 bases each). Germline CDR1 and CDR2: SEHNR and FQNEAQ (reference sequence). The CDR3 spans 14 residues. V lost 5 bases to trimming and J lost 3 bases, with 14 bases between them. The CDR3 is CASSTWDGYYEQYF. CDR3 DNA sequence: TGTGCCAGCAGCACCTGGGACGGATACTACGAGCAGTACTTC.

The chain joins TRBV15 to TRBJ1-6, with D unclear. With 5 bases removed from V and 7 bases from J, the gap between germline ends came to 12 bases. The CDR3 runs to 14 residues. The germline CDR1 and CDR2 sequences are LNHNV and YYDKDF (reference sequence). As DNA, the CDR3 is TGTGCCACCAGCGGCGGGAGGGCGAATTCACCCCTCCACTTT. Translation: CATSGGRANSPLHF.

The CDR3 protein is CASTDRDGEKLFF. Written as DNA, the CDR3 is TGTGCCAGTACGGACAGGGATGGCGAAAAACTGTTTTTT. The gene calls are TRBV19 and TRBJ1-4, with TRBD1 identical over 8 bases. Germline trimming cut 7 bases from V and 8 bases from J; bases unmatched to any gene: 6. Looked up from germline, CDR1 is LNHDA and CDR2 is SQIVND (reference sequence). The CDR3 sequence is 13 residues long.

This clonotype showed up just a few times. The chain has TRBV5-6 and TRBJ2-7; D tentatively reads TRBD1 or TRBD2 (5 bases each). The CDR3 is 14 amino acids. Trimming shortened V by 4 bases and J by 3 bases, and 14 bases separated the two germline ends. Germline values: CDR1 SGHDT, CDR2 YYEEEE. The CDR3 loop is CASSRDRLNYEQYF. In nucleotides, the CDR3 is TGTGCCAGCAGCCGCGACAGACTAAACTACGAGCAGTACTTC.

The chain recombines TRBV5-6 with TRBJ2-7, with TRBD1 identical over 8 bases. The V and J ends lost 3 bases and 2 bases, in that order; junction bases with no gene match: 7. In germline, CDR1 is SGHDT, CDR2 YYEEEE. The CDR3 sequence is 15 residues long. The CDR3 spells CASSYRQGRAYEQYF. The CDR3 nucleotides are TGTGCCAGCAGCTACAGACAGGGGCGAGCCTACGAGCAGTACTTC.

The table lists this clonotype with a count of one. The V gene is TRBV10-3, the J gene TRBJ2-7; D gene unclear. This CDR3 is 14 amino acids long. CDR1 is ENHRY and CDR2 is SYGVKD in the germline V gene. V gave up 10 bases and J gave up 6 bases, with 22 bases separating them. The CDR3 region is CASSAAGPLAEQYF. The CDR3 DNA is TGTGCCAGCAGCGCCGCCGGGCCCCTTGCCGAGCAGTACTTC.

In this sample, this clonotype turned up many times. One junction end does not reproduce the germline sequence, and a read error may be involved. The V call is TRBV7-9, the J call TRBJ1-2, with D unresolved. The CDR3 is made up of 16 amino acids. From germline, CDR1 is SEHNR and CDR2 FQNEAQ (reference sequence). The chain's CDR3 is CASSHSFGSRPYGYTF. The CDR3 coding sequence is TGTGCTAGCAGCCACTCTTTCGGCAGCCGCCCATATGGCTACACCTTC.

The V gene is TRBV7-2, the J gene TRBJ2-7; unclear D gene. The CDR3 extends over 14 amino acids. Trimming removed 3 bases from V and 5 bases from J, with 14 bases in between. In germline, CDR1 is SGHTA, CDR2 FQGNSA. CDR3 in amino acids: CASSLGYGLNEQYF. In DNA form, the CDR3 reads TGTGCCAGCAGCTTGGGATACGGGCTAAACGAGCAGTACTTC. The full variable domain, in which reference TRBV7-2 and TRBJ2-7 provide the parts outside the CDR3, is GAGVSQSPSNKVTEKGKDVELRCDPISGHTALYWYRQSLGQGLEFLIYFQGNSAPDKSGLPSDRFSAERTGGSVSTLTIQRTQQEDSAVYLCASSLGYGLNEQYFGPGTRLTVT.